This T cell receptor (beta chain) appears in the sequencing data of a study of T cell responses to AZD1222 COVID-19 vaccine (dated by TCRdb to the early 2020s). About the investigation overall: TCR sequencing was performed for roughly 250 trial participants, of whom about 200 were given two doses of AZD1222 and some 26 were given two doses of MenACWY control vaccine. Trial participants were enrolled by age into 18-55, 56-69 and 70-plus year subgroups, with approximately 150, 30 and 60 TCR-sequenced participants respectively.

The sample's time point, from its label and the paper: about 28 days (+/-7) after the second vaccine dose. AZD1222 recipients with second doses at about 4 weeks or about 12 weeks were pooled, because spike-specific TCR depth and breadth did not differ between schedules. Samples from vaccinated people were obtained from the UK trials COV001 and COV002, which included a single-blind randomized controlled phase 2/3 trial of AZD1222 (ChAdOx1 nCoV-19) in healthy adults. Trial participant PBMC samples were collected at day 0 and day 28 after the second dose for TCRbeta chain sequencing. The CDR3 regions of human TCRbeta chains were analyzed by immunosequencing. Processing in the source paper ran as follows. Repertoire TCRs were matched against a reference library of SARS-CoV-2-specific TCRs generated with the MIRA antigen-specificity platform. Breadth meant the fraction of unique TCRs that were SARS-CoV-2-associated, whereas depth meant the fraction of total T cells that were SARS-CoV-2-associated. Each spike-specific TCR was assigned to its reactive spike region and to a CD4 or CD8 class using the MIRA data. Log10-transformed breadth and depth values were compared by one-way ANOVA with Sidak's multiple comparisons tests. TCRdb obtained this table from immuneACCESS and retained in-frame rearrangements with V and J assigned. These tables miss some clones; where compared with another copy, unresolved V genes account for less than half of the shortfall, and the remainder is unexplained. V, J and clone size reflect that table, while D and trimming were determined from the DNA. Here the sample has 150,000 to 200,000 clones; 88% occur a single time. Approximately 26% of the sample goes to the ten largest clones.

Measured from the cysteine to the phenylalanine, the CDR3 is 14 residues long. The DNA shown is the 42-base CDR3, in frame from base 1. The germline V gene (reference sequence) yields LNHDA for CDR1 and SQIVND for CDR2. Ends trimmed: V by 4 bases, J by 8 bases; bases unmatched to a gene: 6. Overall study results and their limits: The vaccine-associated CD4 TCRs covered the entire spike protein, and the dominant responses fell in regions 160-218 and 743-854. Spike-specific TCR breadth and depth rose significantly after two AZD1222 doses compared with day 0 and with MenACWY recipients. The 56-69-year group was small, and its depth increase did not reach significance, likely because of low power. Nearly half of unique spike-specific TCRs reportedly recognized epitopes outside regions mutated in the B.1.351 and B.1.1.7 variants. Because no samples from the day 14 peak response were available, repertoires could be characterized only after the peak T cell response. Most participants were white British and females outnumbered males, and the authors suggested that clonal diversity may have been underestimated. Conclusions about previously exposed vaccinees are limited because only six or seven AZD1222 recipients were SARS-CoV-2 seropositive at baseline.

A note on this clone: Its recognized antigen is unknown. No much larger clonotype is one base removed from it; base qualities were not supplied.

The sequence joins TRBV19 to TRBJ2-1, and 9 junction bases match TRBD2. This TCR was sampled from an adult who received the AZD1222 COVID-19 vaccine. The source was peripheral blood, collected 28 days after the second AZD1222 dose. This receptor carries the CDR3 CASSTHSGSYEQFF. The DNA sequence reads TGTGCCAGTAGTACCCATAGCGGGAGCTATGAGCAGTTCTTC.